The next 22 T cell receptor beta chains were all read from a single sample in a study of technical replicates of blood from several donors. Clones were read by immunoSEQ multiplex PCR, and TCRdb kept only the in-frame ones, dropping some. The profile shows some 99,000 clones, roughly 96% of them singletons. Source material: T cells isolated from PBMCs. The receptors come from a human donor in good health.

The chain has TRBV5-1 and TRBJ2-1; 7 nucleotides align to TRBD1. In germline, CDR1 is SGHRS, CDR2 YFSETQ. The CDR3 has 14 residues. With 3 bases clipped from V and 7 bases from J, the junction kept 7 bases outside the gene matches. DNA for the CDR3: TGCGCCAGCAGCTCCGACAGGGCTCGTAATGAGCAGTTCTTC. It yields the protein CASSSDRARNEQFF.

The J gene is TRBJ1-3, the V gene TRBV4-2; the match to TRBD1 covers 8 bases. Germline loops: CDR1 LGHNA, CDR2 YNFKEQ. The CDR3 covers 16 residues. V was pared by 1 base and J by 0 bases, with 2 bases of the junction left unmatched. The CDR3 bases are TGTGCCAGCAGCCAAGGAACAGGGGGCTCTGGAAACACCATATATTTT. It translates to CASSQGTGGSGNTIYF.

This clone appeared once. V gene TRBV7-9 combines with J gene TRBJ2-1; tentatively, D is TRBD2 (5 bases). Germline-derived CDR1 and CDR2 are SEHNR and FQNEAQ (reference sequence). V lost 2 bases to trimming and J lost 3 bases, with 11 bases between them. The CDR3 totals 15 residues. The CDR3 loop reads CASSLLSGVYNEQFF. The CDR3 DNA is TGTGCCAGCAGCTTACTGAGCGGAGTCTACAATGAGCAGTTCTTC.

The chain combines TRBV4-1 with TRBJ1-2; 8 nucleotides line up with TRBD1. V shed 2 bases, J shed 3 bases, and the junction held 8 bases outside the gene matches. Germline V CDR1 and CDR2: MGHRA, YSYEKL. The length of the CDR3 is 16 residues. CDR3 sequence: CASSQSRQGPHYGYTF. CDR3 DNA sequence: TGCGCCAGCAGCCAAAGTCGACAGGGGCCCCACTATGGCTACACCTTC.

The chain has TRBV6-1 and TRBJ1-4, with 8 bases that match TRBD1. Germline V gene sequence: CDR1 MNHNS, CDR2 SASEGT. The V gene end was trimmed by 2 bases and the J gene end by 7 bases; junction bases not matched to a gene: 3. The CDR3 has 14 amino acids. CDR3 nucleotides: TGTGCCAGCAGTGAACAGGGGGCGCCTGAAAAACTGTTTTTT. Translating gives CASSEQGAPEKLFF.

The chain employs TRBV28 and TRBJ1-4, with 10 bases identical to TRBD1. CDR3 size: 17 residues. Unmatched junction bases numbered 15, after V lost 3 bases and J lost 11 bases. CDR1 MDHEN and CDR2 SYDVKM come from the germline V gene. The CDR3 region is CASSFRTGGLSPGKLFF. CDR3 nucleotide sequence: TGTGCCAGCAGTTTTCGGACAGGGGGACTTAGCCCCGGGAAACTGTTTTTT. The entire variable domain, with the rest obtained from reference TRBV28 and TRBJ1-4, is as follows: DVKVTQSSRYLVKRTGEKVFLECVQDMDHENMFWYRQDPGLGLRLIYFSYDVKMKEKGDIPEGYSVSREKKERFSLILESASTNQTSMYLCASSFRTGGLSPGKLFFGSGTQLSVL.

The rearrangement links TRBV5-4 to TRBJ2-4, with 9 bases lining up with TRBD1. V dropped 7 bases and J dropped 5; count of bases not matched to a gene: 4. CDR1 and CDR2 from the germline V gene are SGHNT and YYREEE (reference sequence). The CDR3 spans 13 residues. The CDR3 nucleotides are TGTGCCAGCTCACAGGGGGCTGAAAACATTCAGTACTTC. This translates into CASSQGAENIQYF. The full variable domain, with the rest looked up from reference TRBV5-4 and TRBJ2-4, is ETGVTQSPTHLIKTRGQQVTLRCSSQSGHNTVSWYQQALGQGPQFIFQYYREEENGRGNFPPRFSGLQFPNYSSELNVNALELDDSALYLCASSQGAENIQYFGAGTRLSVL.

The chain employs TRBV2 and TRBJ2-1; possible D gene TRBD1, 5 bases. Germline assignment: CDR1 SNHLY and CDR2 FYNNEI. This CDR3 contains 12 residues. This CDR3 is CAGTGVYNEQFF. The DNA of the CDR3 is TGTGCAGGAACAGGAGTCTACAATGAGCAGTTCTTC.

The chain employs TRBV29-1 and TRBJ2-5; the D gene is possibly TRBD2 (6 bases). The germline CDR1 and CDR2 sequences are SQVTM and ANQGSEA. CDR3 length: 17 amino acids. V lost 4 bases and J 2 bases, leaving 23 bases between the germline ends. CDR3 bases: TGCAGCGTTGGAAAATCGCTTCAGCGGGCAGCACAAGAGACCCAGTACTTC. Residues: CSVGKSLQRAAQETQYF.

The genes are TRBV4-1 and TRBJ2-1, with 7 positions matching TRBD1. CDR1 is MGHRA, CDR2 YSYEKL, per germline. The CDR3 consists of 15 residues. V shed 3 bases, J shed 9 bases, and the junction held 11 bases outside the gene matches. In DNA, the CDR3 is TGCGCCAGCAGCCACCTGGACAGGTCGTTGGGTGAGCAGTTCTTC. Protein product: CASSHLDRSLGEQFF.

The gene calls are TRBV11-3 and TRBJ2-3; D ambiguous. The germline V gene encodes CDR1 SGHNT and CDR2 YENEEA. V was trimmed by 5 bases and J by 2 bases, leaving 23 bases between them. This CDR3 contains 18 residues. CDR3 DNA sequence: TGTGCCAGCAGCCCCGGTGATCGGGTTGTGAGAGACACAGATACGCAGTATTTT. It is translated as CASSPGDRVVRDTDTQYF.

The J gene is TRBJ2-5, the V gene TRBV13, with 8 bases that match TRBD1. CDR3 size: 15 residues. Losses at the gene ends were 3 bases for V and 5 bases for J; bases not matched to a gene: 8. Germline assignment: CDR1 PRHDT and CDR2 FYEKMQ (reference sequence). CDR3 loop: CASSFAETGDETQYF. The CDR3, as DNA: TGTGCCAGCAGCTTTGCGGAGACAGGGGATGAGACCCAGTACTTC.

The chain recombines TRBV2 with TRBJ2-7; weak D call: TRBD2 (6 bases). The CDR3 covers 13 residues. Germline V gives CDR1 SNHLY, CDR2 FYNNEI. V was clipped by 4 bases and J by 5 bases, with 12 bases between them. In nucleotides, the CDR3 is TGTGCCAGCAGTGTTAACGGGGGTCACGAGCAGTACTTC. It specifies CASSVNGGHEQYF.

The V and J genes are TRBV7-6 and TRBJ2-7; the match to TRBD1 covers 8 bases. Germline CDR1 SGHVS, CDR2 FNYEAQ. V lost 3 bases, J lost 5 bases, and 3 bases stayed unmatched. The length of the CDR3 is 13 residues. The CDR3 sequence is CASSLDRADEQYF. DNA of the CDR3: TGTGCCAGCAGCTTGGACAGGGCGGACGAGCAGTACTTC. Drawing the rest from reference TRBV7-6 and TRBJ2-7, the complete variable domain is GAGVSQSPRYKVTKRGQDVALRCDPISGHVSLYWYRQALGQGPEFLTYFNYEAQQDKSGLPNDRFSAERPEGSISTLTIQRTEQRDSAMYRCASSLDRADEQYFGPGTRLTVT.

CDR3 nucleotide sequence: TGCGCCAGCAGCCAAGGTGAAGGGGCGACCACTGAAGCTTTCTTT. Translating it yields CASSQGEGATTEAFF. The rearrangement links TRBV4-1 to TRBJ1-1, with D possibly matching TRBD1 (5 bases). Germline V gene data show CDR1 as MGHRA and CDR2 as YSYEKL. V lost 1 base and J 4 bases, leaving 13 bases between the germline ends. The CDR3 is 15 amino acids.

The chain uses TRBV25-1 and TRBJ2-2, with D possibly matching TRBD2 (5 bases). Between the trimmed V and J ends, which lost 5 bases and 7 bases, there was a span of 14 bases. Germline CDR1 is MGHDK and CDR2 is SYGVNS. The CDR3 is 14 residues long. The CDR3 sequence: CASSFLAPVGELFF. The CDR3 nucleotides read TGTGCCAGCAGTTTCCTAGCCCCGGTCGGGGAGCTGTTTTTT.

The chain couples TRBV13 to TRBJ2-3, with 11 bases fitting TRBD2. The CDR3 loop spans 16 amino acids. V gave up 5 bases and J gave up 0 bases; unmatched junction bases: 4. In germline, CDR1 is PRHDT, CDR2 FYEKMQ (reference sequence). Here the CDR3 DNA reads TGTGCCAGCAGCCGCGGACTAGCGGGTAGCACAGATACGCAGTATTTT. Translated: CASSRGLAGSTDTQYF.

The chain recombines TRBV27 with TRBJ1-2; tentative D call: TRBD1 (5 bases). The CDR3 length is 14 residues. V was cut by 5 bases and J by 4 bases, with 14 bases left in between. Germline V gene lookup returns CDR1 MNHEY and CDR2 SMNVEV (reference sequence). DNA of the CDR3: TGTGCCAGCAGTCTTAGGGCACAGGCCTATGGCTACACCTTC. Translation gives CASSLRAQAYGYTF.

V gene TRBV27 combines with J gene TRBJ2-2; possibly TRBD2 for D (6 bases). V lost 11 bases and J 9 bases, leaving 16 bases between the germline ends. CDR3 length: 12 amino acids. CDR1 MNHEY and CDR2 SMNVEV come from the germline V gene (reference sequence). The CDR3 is CAGGKYGRELFF. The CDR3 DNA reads TGTGCCGGGGGGAAGTACGGCCGGGAGCTGTTTTTT.

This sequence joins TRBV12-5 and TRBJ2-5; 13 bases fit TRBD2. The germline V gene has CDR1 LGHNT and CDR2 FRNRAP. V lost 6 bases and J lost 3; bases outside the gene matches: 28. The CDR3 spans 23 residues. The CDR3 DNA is TGTGCTAGTGGAACTCTTTCCGGTATTACTAGCGGGGGGGCCCCAATCGTTAAAGAGACCCAGTACTTC. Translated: CASGTLSGITSGGAPIVKETQYF.

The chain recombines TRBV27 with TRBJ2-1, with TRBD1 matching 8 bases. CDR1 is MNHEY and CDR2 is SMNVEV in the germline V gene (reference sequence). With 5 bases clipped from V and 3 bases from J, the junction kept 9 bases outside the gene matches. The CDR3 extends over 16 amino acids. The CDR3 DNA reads TGTGCCAGCAGTGAAATCGGGACAGGCGTCTACAATGAGCAGTTCTTC. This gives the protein CASSEIGTGVYNEQFF.

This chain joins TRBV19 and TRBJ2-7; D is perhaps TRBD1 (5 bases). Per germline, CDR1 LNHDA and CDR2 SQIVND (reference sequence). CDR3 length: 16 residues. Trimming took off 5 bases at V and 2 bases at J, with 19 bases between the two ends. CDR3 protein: CASSPLRQGPPYEQYF. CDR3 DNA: TGTGCCAGTAGTCCCCTCCGGCAGGGCCCGCCCTACGAGCAGTACTTC.